A selection of T cell receptor beta chains follows, all from one sample in a study of shared clonotypes between healthy human individuals. The data were produced by immunoSEQ multiplex PCR, yet TCRdb's version contains in-frame clones alone and is incomplete. The sample has hundreds of thousands of clones, 90% to 97% seen once; the top ten hold roughly 0.1%. Material: naive CD8+ T cells sorted from blood. The origin of the receptors is a woman aged 25 to 39 in good health. Each CDR3 is given with its conserved first and last residue. D genes are given only for firm matches. Size values are once, few and many counts, or a class for expanded clones, and some rows have none.

-,TRBV9,-,TRBJ2-2,CASSPVEGEETGELFF,TGTGCCAGCAGCCCCGTGGAGGGAGAGGAGACCGGGGAGCTGTTTTTT
-,TRBV13,-,TRBJ2-7,CASSLLGVASYEQYF,TGTGCCAGCAGCTTATTGGGGGTGGCGAGTTACGAGCAGTACTTC
-,TRBV11-2,-,TRBJ1-5,CASSLEGSSNQPQHF,TGTGCCAGCAGCTTAGAGGGGAGCAGCAATCAGCCCCAGCATTTT
-,TRBV7-6,-,TRBJ2-2,CASSFGETGELFF,TGTGCCAGCAGCTTTGGAGAGACCGGGGAGCTGTTTTTT
-,TRBV28,-,TRBJ1-5,CASSWANQPQHF,TGTGCCAGCAGTTGGGCAAATCAGCCCCAGCATTTT
-,TRBV11-2,-,TRBJ2-7,CASSLTGFYEQYF,TGTGCCAGCAGCTTGACGGGATTTTACGAGCAGTACTTC
-,TRBV19,-,TRBJ2-7,CASSSRQTYEQYF,TGTGCCAGTAGTAGCAGACAGACCTACGAGCAGTACTTC
-,TRBV5-6,-,TRBJ1-1,CASSSIGRHTEAFF,TGTGCCAGCAGCTCGATCGGGCGGCACACTGAAGCTTTCTTT
TRBD1,TRBV5-8,-,TRBJ2-7,CASSLAWTGGPRAIEQYF,TGTGCCAGCAGCTTGGCTTGGACAGGGGGCCCCCGGGCTATCGAGCAGTACTTC
-,TRBV28,-,TRBJ1-4,CASTPGTRGEKLFF,TGTGCCAGCACCCCAGGAACACGGGGTGAAAAACTGTTTTTT
-,TRBV7-8,-,TRBJ2-5,CASSLRRAWETQYF,TGTGCCAGCAGCTTACGGAGGGCCTGGGAGACCCAGTACTTC
TRBD1,TRBV2,-,TRBJ2-7,CASLGQGPYEQYF,TGTGCCAGCTTGGGACAGGGACCCTACGAGCAGTACTTC
-,TRBV28,-,TRBJ2-3,CASSSPRGVRADTQYF,TGTGCCAGCAGTTCCCCCCGCGGGGTACGGGCAGATACGCAGTATTTT
-,TRBV4-1,few,TRBJ2-2,CASSQDGQPNTGELFF,TGCGCCAGCAGCCAAGATGGACAGCCGAACACCGGGGAGCTGTTTTTT
-,TRBV27,-,TRBJ2-7,CASSLSLQGLSYEQYF,TGTGCCAGCAGTTTATCGCTCCAGGGTTTATCCTACGAGCAGTACTTC
TRBD2,TRBV19,-,TRBJ2-7,CASSIGGNSGRSSYEQYF,TGTGCCAGTAGTATAGGAGGTAATAGCGGGAGGAGCTCCTACGAGCAGTACTTC
-,TRBV10-1,-,TRBJ2-5,CASSESSEETQYF,TGCGCCAGCAGTGAATCTAGCGAAGAGACCCAGTACTTC
-,TRBV7-9,-,TRBJ2-3,CASSLSRGETTDTQYF,TGTGCCAGCAGCTTATCCCGTGGGGAGACCACAGATACGCAGTATTTT
TRBD2,TRBV29-1,-,TRBJ2-1,CSVAGTSGINSYNEQFF,TGCAGCGTTGCCGGGACTAGCGGGATCAACTCCTACAATGAGCAGTTCTTC
-,TRBV7-9,-,TRBJ2-1,CASSPRVSHEQFF,TGTGCCAGCAGCCCTAGAGTCAGTCATGAGCAGTTCTTC